A single sample gave rise to the 30 T cell receptor beta chains below, sequenced in a study of regulatory T cells in long-lasting Graves disease. Arm-PCR of CDR3 regions with iRepertoire HTBI primers generated TCR beta libraries. Each CDR3 protein is one row after TCRdb ran MiXCR on the multiplex PCR reads. The table includes fewer than 550,000 distinct CDR3 sequences, around 15% detected once. Specified time point: newly diagnosed GD, antithyroid drugs for less than 3 months. The TCR library was prepared using RNA isolated from PBMCs. The same specimen was also included in a second study, on T cells in Graves' hyperthyroidism and ophthalmopathy.

The sequenced sample was peripheral blood mononuclear cells (PBMCs), obtained at new diagnosis, from a patient treated with antithyroid drugs. These receptors all stem from a woman between 40 and 65 years old with Graves disease.

This clonotype was counted ten times or more. This rearrangement joins TRBV3-1 to TRBJ2-1; possibly TRBD1 for D (8 bases). Germline-derived CDR1 and CDR2 are LGHDT and YNNKEL (reference sequence). This CDR3 region has 11 residues. Between the trimmed V and J ends, which lost 7 bases and 10 bases, there was a span of 11 bases. The DNA of the CDR3 is TGTGCCAGCAACAGGGGGGGCGAGCAGTTCTTC. It codes for CASNRGGEQFF.

CDR3 sequence reads: CSVEGGGDNSYEQYF. The CDR3 DNA reads TGCAGCGTTGAAGGTGGGGGGGACAACTCCTACGAGCAGTACTTC. The chain combines TRBV29-1 with TRBJ2-7; TRBD2 might be the D (7 bases). CDR3 length: 15 amino acids. The germline V gene encodes CDR1 SQVTM and CDR2 ANQGSEA. The V and J ends lost 1 base and 0 bases respectively, with 13 bases between them.

This chain connects TRBV13 to TRBJ2-7; TRBD2 matches 11 bases. V lost 4 bases and J lost 2; bases outside the gene matches: 10. The germline V gene has CDR1 PRHDT and CDR2 FYEKMQ (reference sequence). This CDR3 is 17 amino acids long. The CDR3 loop reads CASSSPNSGGAPYEQYF. The CDR3 region has the DNA TGTGCCAGCAGCTCCCCAAATAGCGGGGGGGCCCCCTACGAGCAGTACTTC. Looking up the rest from reference TRBV13 and TRBJ2-7 gives the full variable domain: AAGVIQSPRHLIKEKRETATLKCYPIPRHDTVYWYQQGPGQDPQFLISFYEKMQSDKGSIPDRFSAQQFSDYHSELNMSSLELGDSALYFCASSSPNSGGAPYEQYFGPGTRLTVT.

This clonotype was counted only a few times. This chain connects TRBV9 to TRBJ2-1, with 7 bases aligning to TRBD2. V lost 1 base and J lost 4; bases outside the gene matches: 5. This CDR3 has 15 amino acids. Looked up from germline, CDR1 is SGDLS and CDR2 is YYNGEE. CDR3 sequence reads: CASSVLTSVYNEQFF. Written as DNA, the CDR3 is TGTGCCAGCAGCGTACTTACTAGCGTGTACAATGAGCAGTTCTTC.

Many counts were recorded for this clonotype. The V call is TRBV7-3, the J call TRBJ2-2; possibly TRBD2 for D (5 bases). The CDR3 consists of 13 residues. Trimming removed 4 bases from V and 7 bases from J, with 10 bases in between. The V gene's germline CDR1 is SGHTA and CDR2 FQGTGA. CDR3 loop: CASSSGMVGELFF. CDR3 nucleotide sequence: TGTGCCAGCAGCTCGGGGATGGTCGGGGAGCTGTTTTTT.

The chain carries TRBV27 and TRBJ2-7; D is undetermined. Per germline, CDR1 MNHEY and CDR2 SMNVEV (reference sequence). Trimming stripped 6 bases from V and 0 bases from J, with 12 bases between. The CDR3 contains 14 residues. This chain's CDR3 is CASRNDTFSYEQYF. Here the CDR3 DNA reads TGTGCCAGCAGAAACGACACTTTCTCCTACGAGCAGTACTTC.

This clonotype was observed a handful of times. The chain joins TRBV28 to TRBJ1-2; D is undetermined. CDR3 size: 14 residues. The germline CDR1 and CDR2 sequences are MDHEN and SYDVKM. The V end lost 6 bases, the J end lost 3 bases, and 14 bases lay between the germline ends. As DNA, the CDR3 is TGTGCCAGCAGCCCACTGTCCTTATACTATGGCTACACCTTC. This gives the protein CASSPLSLYYGYTF.

As concerns this clonotype: Given a much more abundant clone one base away, this may be a read error. The rearrangement links TRBV6-1 to TRBJ2-3; 13 bases line up with TRBD2. The junction had 3 bases not matched to a gene; V was cut back by 5 bases and J by 4 bases. The CDR3 is made up of 15 amino acids. The germline V gene encodes CDR1 MNHNS and CDR2 SASEGT. In DNA form, the CDR3 reads TGTGCCAGCAGTCGGGGACTAGCGGGACCAGATACGCAGTATTTT. Translation: CASSRGLAGPDTQYF.

On this clonotype: This could be a read error, since a much larger clone is one nucleotide away. Since no conserved phenylalanine or tryptophan closes the CDR3, a read error is the likely cause. The chain has TRBV7-9 and TRBJ2-5; TRBD1 matches at 7 bases. V was pared by 5 bases and J by 2 bases, with 8 bases of the junction left unmatched. Germline CDR1 and CDR2: SEHNR and FQNEAQ (reference sequence). The CDR3 is made up of 15 amino acids. Here the CDR3 DNA reads TGTGCCAGCAGCACTAGGGGGCAGGGGCAAGAGACCCAGTACTCC. Translating it yields CASSTRGQGQETQYS.

This clonotype occurred many times. The V gene is TRBV20-1, the J gene TRBJ2-1; TRBD2 agrees at 11 bases. The CDR3 runs to 16 residues. V lost 1 base to trimming and J lost 6 bases; unmatched junction nucleotides: 8. CDR1 DFQATT and CDR2 SNEGSKA come from the germline V gene (reference sequence). CDR3 sequence reads: CSARGIAGGLGNEQFF. CDR3 coding DNA: TGCAGTGCTAGAGGCATAGCGGGGGGGCTTGGCAATGAGCAGTTCTTC.

There are many counts of this clonotype. The rearrangement uses TRBV3-1 and TRBJ2-1; D gene unclear. The V end was cut by 3 bases, the J end by 6 bases, with 6 bases between. This CDR3 is 12 amino acids long. Germline CDR1 and CDR2: LGHDT and YNNKEL (reference sequence). The CDR3: CASSQWGNEQFF. Here the CDR3 DNA reads TGTGCCAGCAGCCAGTGGGGCAATGAGCAGTTCTTC.

This clonotype occurred a few times. The chain has TRBV20-1 and TRBJ2-1, with D possibly being TRBD2 (6 bases). V was pared by 4 bases and J by 8 bases, with 12 bases between. This CDR3 comprises 12 residues. Per the germline V gene, CDR1 is DFQATT and CDR2 is SNEGSKA (reference sequence). The CDR3 loop reads CSATRGSDEQFF. The CDR3 region has the DNA TGCAGTGCTACACGGGGGAGCGATGAGCAGTTCTTC.

This clonotype has at least ten counts. This sequence joins TRBV6-2 or TRBV6-3 and TRBJ2-7; D gene ambiguous. Deletions cut 5 bases from V and 5 bases from J, with 19 bases between. Germline V lookup: CDR1 MNHEY, CDR2 SVGEGT. This CDR3 contains 15 residues. The CDR3 spells CASSHPGQVPHEQYF. The CDR3 DNA follows: TGTGCCAGCAGTCACCCGGGCCAGGTCCCACACGAGCAGTACTTC.

Ten or more counts support this clonotype. The chain combines TRBV2 with TRBJ2-7, with TRBD2 as a possible D gene (5 bases). The CDR3 is 15 residues long. Germline assignment: CDR1 SNHLY and CDR2 FYNNEI. Between the trimmed V and J ends, which lost 4 bases and 2 bases, there was a span of 15 bases. CDR3 in DNA: TGTGCCAGCAGTGGACACTTCCCCGGGGCCTACGAGCAGTACTTC. Translation: CASSGHFPGAYEQYF.

V gene TRBV12-5 combines with J gene TRBJ2-1; D might be TRBD2 (6 bases). Germline CDR1 reads LGHNT; CDR2 reads FRNRAP. Trimming pared 1 base from V and 4 bases from J, leaving 14 bases between. The CDR3 consists of 16 residues. CDR3 protein: CASGLAGDGFYNEQFF. The CDR3 region has the DNA TGTGCTAGTGGTTTGGCGGGGGACGGATTTTACAATGAGCAGTTCTTC.

This clonotype came up many times. The rearrangement links TRBV12-3 or TRBV12-4 to TRBJ1-1; 8 nucleotides align to TRBD1. The CDR3 is 17 amino acids. The V gene end was trimmed by 6 bases and the J gene end by 1 base; junction bases not matched to a gene: 13. As DNA, the CDR3 is TGTGCCAGCAGCCAGCCTGACCCGACAGGGGAGAACACTGAAGCTTTCTTT. It yields the protein CASSQPDPTGENTEAFF.

This clonotype was recorded many times. The chain joins TRBV10-3 to TRBJ1-1; D is undetermined. The germline V and J ends were trimmed by 6 bases and 1 base, with 12 bases remaining between them. Germline V CDR1 and CDR2: ENHRY, SYGVKD. CDR3 length: 14 amino acids. CDR3 DNA: TGTGCCATCAGACGAGTCTCGGGGAACACTGAAGCTTTCTTT. As protein: CAIRRVSGNTEAFF.

This clonotype was seen a few times. The chain employs TRBV6-5 and TRBJ1-6; TRBD1 matches 7 bases. Losses at the gene ends were 0 bases for V and 9 bases for J; bases not matched to a gene: 11. The CDR3 spans 17 residues. Germline V gene data show CDR1 as MNHEY and CDR2 as SVGAGI. The CDR3 sequence is CASSYSPNRGRGSPLHF. CDR3 nucleotide sequence: TGTGCCAGCAGTTACTCGCCCAACAGGGGACGGGGTTCACCCCTCCACTTT.

This clonotype turned up a few times. The chain has TRBV28 and TRBJ1-1; D may be TRBD1 (5 bases). The CDR3 is made up of 15 amino acids. The V and J ends lost 6 bases and 1 base respectively, with 15 bases between them. Germline V CDR1 and CDR2: MDHEN, SYDVKM. The CDR3 reads CASSQIWGGNTEAFF. The CDR3 nucleotides read TGTGCCAGCAGCCAGATTTGGGGGGGGAACACTGAAGCTTTCTTT.

The chain recombines TRBV30 with TRBJ1-2; D not certain. Looked up from germline, CDR1 is GTSNPN and CDR2 is SVGIG (reference sequence). Trimming cost V 1 base and J 7 bases, with 7 bases left between them. The CDR3 extends over 11 amino acids. The CDR3 sequence is CAWSGSSGYTF. The CDR3 DNA reads as TGTGCCTGGAGTGGGTCATCTGGCTACACCTTC. Full variable domain (remainder filled in from reference TRBV30 and TRBJ1-2): SQTIHQWPATLVQPVGSPLSLECTVEGTSNPNLYWYRQAAGRGLQLLFYSVGIGQISSEVPQNLSASRPQDRQFILSSKKLLLSDSGFYLCAWSGSSGYTFGSGTRLTVV.

This clonotype was counted between two and nine times. V and J are TRBV10-3 and TRBJ2-2, with 8 bases aligning to TRBD1. Germline assignment: CDR1 ENHRY and CDR2 SYGVKD. The CDR3 is 20 residues long. J lost 4 bases, V lost 0 bases, and 16 bases had no gene match. The CDR3 loop reads CAISESTGFGGQGVTGELFF. The CDR3 coding sequence is TGTGCCATCAGTGAGTCGACGGGTTTCGGTGGACAGGGAGTCACCGGGGAGCTGTTTTTT.

This clonotype turned up a few times. This rearrangement joins TRBV9 to TRBJ2-1; no reliable D call. V lost 4 bases and J 5 bases, leaving 19 bases between the germline ends. This CDR3 has 16 residues. From germline, CDR1 is SGDLS and CDR2 YYNGEE. This CDR3 is CASSLLDRAVDNEQFF. The CDR3 DNA is TGTGCCAGCAGCCTACTCGACCGAGCAGTTGACAATGAGCAGTTCTTC.

This clonotype was counted a few times. The CDR3 bases are TGCAGTGCTAGGGGACAGAGGAACACCGGGGAGCTGTTTTTT. As protein: CSARGQRNTGELFF. This chain uses TRBV20-1 with TRBJ2-2; 7 bases fit TRBD1. The CDR3 is 14 residues long. V lost 3 bases to trimming and J lost 1 base; unmatched junction nucleotides: 2. Germline V lookup: CDR1 DFQATT, CDR2 SNEGSKA (reference sequence).

The V call is TRBV12-5, the J call TRBJ2-2; 7 bases fit TRBD1. The germline gives CDR1 LGHNT, CDR2 FRNRAP. J lost 6 bases, V lost 5 bases, and 6 bases had no gene match. The CDR3 totals 14 residues. CDR3 DNA: TGTGCTAGTGGTCTGACAGGGTTGGCCGGGGAGCTGTTTTTT. As protein: CASGLTGLAGELFF.

At least ten counts were recorded for this clonotype. The chain is built from TRBV6-1 and TRBJ2-3, with TRBD2 identical over 11 bases. Looked up from germline, CDR1 is MNHNS and CDR2 is SASEGT. The trim removed 9 bases at V and 6 bases at J, leaving 11 bases unmatched. The CDR3 is 15 amino acids. CDR3 amino acids: CASVAASGGSDTQYF. In DNA, the CDR3 is TGTGCCAGTGTCGCGGCTAGCGGGGGGTCGGATACGCAGTATTTT.

CDR3 DNA: TGTGCCAGCAGCTTGTTAGGTGGGGGGGCCTCCGGGGAGCTGTTTTTT. Translated, it gives CASSLLGGGASGELFF. This rearrangement joins TRBV5-6 to TRBJ2-2, with TRBD2 as a possible D gene (7 bases). Germline CDR1 SGHDT, CDR2 YYEEEE. Trimming pared 1 base from V and 6 bases from J, leaving 16 bases between. This CDR3 spans 16 amino acids.

This clonotype was found many times. This chain uses TRBV11-1 with TRBJ1-1, with TRBD1 as a possible D gene (6 bases). This CDR3 is built from 14 residues. Trimming pared 5 bases from V and 4 bases from J, leaving 14 bases between. The V gene's germline CDR1 is SGHAT and CDR2 FQDESV (reference sequence). CDR3: CASSPSTGSTEAFF. CDR3 bases: TGTGCCAGCAGCCCTAGTACAGGGAGCACTGAAGCTTTCTTT.

DNA of the CDR3: TGCAGTGCCGGTCGGGGGGGTCCCTACAATGAGCAGTTCTTC. This translates into CSAGRGGPYNEQFF. The chain couples TRBV20-1 to TRBJ2-1, with 8 bases lining up with TRBD2. The germline CDR1 and CDR2 sequences are DFQATT and SNEGSKA (reference sequence). J was trimmed by 2 bases and V by 6 bases; bases with no gene match: 6. The CDR3 runs to 14 residues.

The sample holds many counts of this clonotype. CDR3 amino acids: CASSLSGASNTEAFF. The CDR3 DNA is TGCGCCAGCAGCTTGAGTGGGGCCTCGAACACTGAAGCTTTCTTT. The J gene is TRBJ1-1, the V gene TRBV5-1; tentative D call: TRBD1 (5 bases). The CDR3 spans 15 residues. CDR1 is SGHRS, CDR2 YFSETQ, per germline. V gave up 1 base and J gave up 1 base, with 11 bases separating them.

This clonotype came up many times. V and J are TRBV6-1 and TRBJ1-1, with D unclear. This CDR3 region has 11 residues. Trimming pared 8 bases from V and 8 bases from J, leaving 12 bases between. Germline CDR1 is MNHNS and CDR2 is SASEGT. CDR3 protein: CASSPGREAFF. The CDR3 DNA reads TGTGCCAGCTCACCTGGAAGGGAAGCTTTCTTT.